These 27 T cell receptor beta chains were all obtained from the same sample, sequenced in a study of shared clonotypes between healthy human individuals. Sequenced by immunoSEQ multiplex PCR; TCRdb stores in-frame clones only, minus some. The data show about 680,000 clones, around 92% seen once. The naive CD8 subset, CD45RO-negative cells positively selected for CCR7, excluded terminally differentiated effector memory CD45RA+ cells. Sequencing used naive CD8+ T cells sorted from blood. The receptors were gathered from a man aged 30 to 39 in good health.

V is TRBV7-9 and J is TRBJ2-7, with D perhaps TRBD1 (5 bases). The CDR3 spans 16 residues. In germline, CDR1 is SEHNR, CDR2 FQNEAQ (reference sequence). With 5 bases removed from V and 3 bases from J, the gap between germline ends came to 20 bases. The CDR3 DNA sequence: TGTGCCAGCAGCCCACCCACCTCGACAGTTTACTACGAGCAGTACTTC. Its translation: CASSPPTSTVYYEQYF.

The count of this clone is one. The J gene is TRBJ1-1, the V gene TRBV30; D is unclear. Per the germline V gene, CDR1 is GTSNPN and CDR2 is SVGIG (reference sequence). Trimming pared 5 bases from V and 6 bases from J, leaving 13 bases between. The CDR3 consists of 12 residues. The chain's CDR3 is CAWGRAFAEAFF. The DNA for the CDR3 is TGTGCCTGGGGGAGGGCTTTCGCTGAAGCTTTCTTT. Complete variable domain (other parts from reference TRBV30 and TRBJ1-1): SQTIHQWPATLVQPVGSPLSLECTVEGTSNPNLYWYRQAAGRGLQLLFYSVGIGQISSEVPQNLSASRPQDRQFILSSKKLLLSDSGFYLCAWGRAFAEAFFGQGTRLTVV.

This chain's CDR3 is CASSSALGGPNQPQHF. For the CDR3, the DNA is TGTGCCAGTTCCTCGGCCTTAGGGGGGCCTAATCAGCCCCAGCATTTT. The chain is built from TRBV19 and TRBJ1-5; perhaps TRBD1 as D (6 bases). There are 16 residues in the CDR3. Germline lookup yields CDR1 LNHDA and CDR2 SQIVND (reference sequence). Trimming took 8 bases from V and 4 from J, leaving 21 bases between them.

The chain recombines TRBV6-5 with TRBJ2-5; 9 nucleotides match TRBD1. Germline CDR1 and CDR2: MNHEY and SVGAGI. The CDR3 length is 16 residues. Trimming cost V 4 bases and J 3 bases; bases outside gene matches: 9. The CDR3 loop is CASSLYGTGPEETQYF. CDR3 in DNA: TGTGCCAGCAGTTTATACGGGACAGGGCCTGAAGAGACCCAGTACTTC.

This chain uses TRBV10-3 with TRBJ1-4; tentative D call: TRBD1 (6 bases). Germline CDR1 is ENHRY and CDR2 is SYGVKD. V was clipped by 0 bases and J by 8 bases, with 13 bases between them. The CDR3 is made up of 15 amino acids. The CDR3 loop is CAISESRGGGEKLFF. The CDR3 bases are TGTGCCATCAGTGAGTCTAGGGGCGGGGGCGAAAAACTGTTTTTT.

The chain joins TRBV6-5 to TRBJ2-1, with TRBD2 matching over 8 bases. The CDR3 has 15 amino acids. Unmatched junction bases numbered 6, after V lost 5 bases and J lost 3 bases. Germline-derived CDR1 and CDR2 are MNHEY and SVGAGI. The CDR3 loop reads CASSPTSGGYNEQFF. CDR3 DNA: TGTGCCAGCAGTCCCACTAGCGGAGGCTACAATGAGCAGTTCTTC.

This clone was seen only once. The chain joins TRBV5-1 to TRBJ1-1, with D hard to call. The CDR3 covers 14 residues. In germline, CDR1 is SGHRS, CDR2 YFSETQ. V lost 0 bases and J lost 4, with 10 bases in between. The CDR3 loop is CASSLALSLTEAFF. The CDR3 DNA follows: TGCGCCAGCAGCTTGGCCTTGAGCCTCACTGAAGCTTTCTTT.

The chain combines TRBV15 with TRBJ2-1; tentative D call: TRBD2 (5 bases). The CDR3 length is 12 residues. Trimming left V 3 bases short and J 10 bases short, with 10 bases between. Germline V gene sequence: CDR1 LNHNV, CDR2 YYDKDF (reference sequence). CDR3 sequence reads: CATSRWEREQFF. CDR3 coding DNA: TGTGCCACCAGCAGGTGGGAGCGAGAGCAGTTCTTC.

This clone was detected only once. J is TRBJ2-1 and V is TRBV7-9; D is unresolved. The length of the CDR3 is 14 residues. Per germline, CDR1 SEHNR and CDR2 FQNEAQ (reference sequence). V lost 4 bases, J lost 0 bases, and 7 bases lay in between. The CDR3 region has the DNA TGTGCCAGCAGCTGGCAAGGCTCCTACAATGAGCAGTTCTTC. Translation: CASSWQGSYNEQFF.

The V gene is TRBV27, the J gene TRBJ2-7, with D perhaps TRBD2 (6 bases). The CDR3 length is 15 residues. Germline CDR1 MNHEY, CDR2 SMNVEV (reference sequence). V lost 0 bases and J 4 bases, leaving 13 bases between the germline ends. CDR3 in amino acids: CASSLSNLGGYEQYF. The CDR3 DNA is TGTGCCAGCAGTTTATCGAACTTGGGGGGATACGAGCAGTACTTC.

With regard to this clone: The sample has other DNA sequences that encode this CDR3 too. The DNA for the CDR3 is TGCGCCAGCAGCTTGAAAGAGACCCAGTACTTC. Its protein product is CASSLKETQYF. The genes are TRBV5-1 and TRBJ2-5; no definite D call. Trimming removed 1 base from V and 3 bases from J, with 1 base in between. From germline, CDR1 is SGHRS and CDR2 YFSETQ. This CDR3 comprises 11 residues.

This sequence joins TRBV4-3 and TRBJ2-7; tentatively, D is TRBD2 (6 bases). CDR1 and CDR2 from the germline V gene are LGHNA and YSLEER. With 3 bases removed from V and 7 bases from J, the gap between germline ends came to 13 bases. This CDR3 has 13 amino acids. The CDR3 nucleotides read TGCGCCAGCAGCCACCGGGAGAATTGGGAGCAGTACTTC. It specifies CASSHRENWEQYF.

The rearrangement joins TRBV10-2 to TRBJ2-1; D might be TRBD2 (5 bases). Germline V gene sequence: CDR1 WSHSY, CDR2 SAAADI. V was trimmed by 0 bases and J by 7 bases, leaving 13 bases between them. The CDR3 totals 15 residues. The CDR3 region is CASSESGLAWNEQFF. The CDR3 nucleotides read TGCGCCAGCAGTGAGTCTGGGCTAGCTTGGAATGAGCAGTTCTTC.

The chain uses TRBV29-1 and TRBJ1-2; D perhaps matches TRBD1 (5 bases). The V end was cut by 7 bases, the J end by 6 bases, with 18 bases between. Germline assignment: CDR1 SQVTM and CDR2 ANQGSEA. CDR3 size: 13 residues. The CDR3 DNA sequence: TGCAGCGCTAGCCCGGGACTTAAGGATGGCTACACCTTC. Translation gives CSASPGLKDGYTF. Supplemented by reference TRBV29-1 and TRBJ1-2, the full variable domain reads SAVISQKPSRDICQRGTSLTIQCQVDSQVTMMFWYRQQPGQSLTLIATANQGSEATYESGFVIDKFPISRPNLTFSTLTVSNMSPEDSSIYLCSASPGLKDGYTFGSGTRLTVV.

The gene calls are TRBV5-1 and TRBJ2-5, with D perhaps TRBD2 (6 bases). The germline gives CDR1 SGHRS, CDR2 YFSETQ. Trimming removed 4 bases at V and 2 bases at J, with 21 bases between. The length of the CDR3 is 17 residues. The CDR3 sequence is CASSPWGGAGLQETQYF. CDR3 in DNA: TGCGCCAGCAGCCCCTGGGGTGGGGCGGGACTGCAAGAGACCCAGTACTTC.

This CDR3 reads CASSPDSYEQYF. The CDR3, as DNA: TGCGCCAGCAGCCCGGACTCCTACGAGCAGTACTTC. This sequence joins TRBV5-1 and TRBJ2-7, with unresolved D. Germline V gives CDR1 SGHRS, CDR2 YFSETQ. This CDR3 is built from 12 residues. The V end lost 4 bases, the J end lost 0 bases, and 5 bases lay between the germline ends.

The chain uses TRBV29-1 and TRBJ2-5; the D is unclear. The CDR3 consists of 15 residues. V was shortened by 3 bases and J by 1 base, with 15 bases between the two germline ends. The germline V gene has CDR1 SQVTM and CDR2 ANQGSEA. In DNA form, the CDR3 reads TGCAGCGTTGATAAGGGCGGCTGGACCCAAGAGACCCAGTACTTC. It codes for CSVDKGGWTQETQYF.

The table lists this clone with a few counts. V gene TRBV7-9 combines with J gene TRBJ2-7; 11 positions agree with TRBD2. This CDR3 contains 15 residues. Germline CDR1 reads SEHNR; CDR2 reads FQNEAQ (reference sequence). V lost 4 bases and J lost 3; bases outside the gene matches: 5. CDR3 protein: CASSSPLAGDYEQYF. The CDR3 coding sequence is TGTGCCAGCAGCTCGCCACTAGCGGGAGACTACGAGCAGTACTTC.

This chain links TRBV7-9 with TRBJ2-7; a weak D match, TRBD2 (5 bases). The ends were cut back, 5 bases at V and 3 bases at J, with 14 bases in the middle. The CDR3 spans 14 residues. CDR1 is SEHNR, CDR2 FQNEAQ, per germline (reference sequence). Here the CDR3 reads CASSTPGDRYEQYF. The CDR3 region has the DNA TGTGCCAGCAGCACCCCCGGGGATCGCTACGAGCAGTACTTC.

The chain has TRBV11-2 and TRBJ1-1; D is uncertain. V gave up 1 base and J gave up 4 bases, with 4 bases separating them. Germline loops: CDR1 SGHAT, CDR2 FQNNGV. The CDR3 loop spans 12 amino acids. The CDR3 bases are TGTGCCAGCAGCTTAGTAAGCACTGAAGCTTTCTTT. The encoded protein is CASSLVSTEAFF.

V usage is TRBV14 and J usage is TRBJ1-2, with TRBD1 as a possible D gene (6 bases). The germline CDR1 and CDR2 sequences are SGHDN and FVKESK. V was shortened by 8 bases and J by 4 bases, with 20 bases between the two germline ends. The CDR3 length is 15 residues. CDR3 loop: CASSPWGQATYGYTF. CDR3 nucleotide sequence: TGTGCCAGCTCCCCCTGGGGGCAGGCGACCTATGGCTACACCTTC.

The chain links TRBV13 to TRBJ1-4, with TRBD1 matching 7 bases. After removal of 8 bases from V and 5 bases from J, the junction contained 14 bases not matched to a gene. Germline-derived CDR1 and CDR2 are PRHDT and FYEKMQ (reference sequence). The CDR3 is 16 amino acids. In DNA form, the CDR3 reads TGTGCCAGCGCCATGCGGGACAGCTCATTAAATGAAAAACTGTTTTTT. Translating gives CASAMRDSSLNEKLFF.

This clone came up once. The chain uses TRBV10-2 and TRBJ2-7; D not certain. Trimming left V 3 bases short and J 6 bases short, with 9 bases between. The CDR3 contains 12 residues. Germline CDR1 is WSHSY and CDR2 is SAAADI. The CDR3 nucleotides are TGCGCCAGCAGTGATATAGAGCCCGAGCAGTACTTC. Translated: CASSDIEPEQYF.

This rearrangement joins TRBV11-2 to TRBJ2-7; D is perhaps TRBD1 (5 bases). The V and J ends lost 2 bases and 5 bases respectively, with 22 bases between them. This CDR3 has 17 amino acids. Per germline, CDR1 SGHAT and CDR2 FQNNGV. This chain's CDR3 is CASSLSSLDTRGHEQYF. CDR3 DNA sequence: TGTGCCAGCAGCTTAAGCTCACTGGACACAAGAGGCCACGAGCAGTACTTC.

CDR3 bases: TGTGCCAGCAGTCCCCTAGGGGTACAGGGGAGCAATGAGCAGTTCTTC. Its translation is CASSPLGVQGSNEQFF. V usage is TRBV28 and J usage is TRBJ2-1; 7 nucleotides align to TRBD1. The V segment lost 5 bases and the J segment 6 bases; nucleotides outside the gene matches: 13. Germline values: CDR1 MDHEN, CDR2 SYDVKM. The CDR3 extends over 16 amino acids.

This sequence joins TRBV9 and TRBJ2-7, with D perhaps TRBD2 (6 bases). This CDR3 has 13 amino acids. V was shortened by 3 bases and J by 5 bases, with 12 bases between the two germline ends. Per the germline V gene, CDR1 is SGDLS and CDR2 is YYNGEE. CDR3 DNA: TGTGCCAGCAGCGCGTGGGGGGAGGACGAGCAGTACTTC. It translates to CASSAWGEDEQYF.

V gene TRBV14 combines with J gene TRBJ2-1; D gene ambiguous. This CDR3 has 15 residues. Germline values: CDR1 SGHDN, CDR2 FVKESK. The ends were cut back, 4 bases at V and 0 bases at J, with 10 bases in the middle. CDR3 sequence reads: CASSLRVGSYNEQFF. The CDR3 coding sequence is TGTGCCAGCAGCCTAAGGGTGGGCTCCTACAATGAGCAGTTCTTC.